This TCR beta chain was profiled in a study of cytomegalovirus exposure and HLA in healthy donors (dated by TCRdb to about 2017). Some background on the complete study: An earlier analysis of roughly 570 of the donors reported about 300 Gb of sequence data and 95 million to 140 million unique TCR beta sequences obtained from approximately 180 million T cells. The number of donors typed differed by locus, with roughly 620-630 for A, B, C, DRB1 and DQB1, 522 for DQA1, 600 to 610 for DPA1, and some 470 for DPB1. A later genetic analysis took genome-wide SNP genotypes for about 55% of the 666 donors and used that subset as a discovery cohort. HLA typing included class I and class II loci at four-digit resolution. A later analysis re-analyzed previously published TCR beta repertoires from about 600 donors and added high-resolution HLA genotyping to study TCR occurrence patterns. To predict cytomegalovirus infection status, the study combined high-throughput TCR immunosequencing, statistical association of individual TCRs with disease status, and machine learning. Besides the first cohort of 550 to 750 subjects, a separate validation cohort made up of 95 to 150 different subjects was used. An early release that covered fewer than 800 HLA-typed donors contained 300 to 350 gigabases of sequencing data and tens of millions of unique TCR sequences. The genetic ancestry cluster associated with self-reported Caucasian donors included approximately 85% of the roughly 400 genotyped donors. Every repertoire in the discovery cohort had been generated on one and the same sequencing platform. Roughly 5 DR-DQ haplotypes were handled as single units for association and clustering, since linkage in the cohort was strong. Rather than drawing on any new phenotypic data, the later analysis identified candidate immune exposures from TCR beta sequences and the way those sequences occurred across donors. The study profiled the T cell repertoires of approximately 700 subjects by immunosequencing and related them to cytomegalovirus serostatus. Donor age, sex, ethnicity and CMV serostatus were compiled alongside the repertoire data. The aim of the study was to test whether cataloging public T cell receptors could identify signatures of past pathogen exposure. To decide whether each TCR beta V gene segment behaved as functional or pseudogenic, an earlier analysis of over 500 of the donors relied on high-throughput TCR beta sequencing. Among roughly 400 genotyped donors of the cohort, an average of about 240,000 unique TCR beta nucleotide sequences was sequenced per donor, of which 15% to 20% were non-productive. What the authors observed across the whole study: Assigning TCR associations to individual alleles was difficult when HLA alleles, especially DR and DQ, strongly co-occurred. V-gene and J-gene trimming of TCR beta chains was associated with a missense DCLRE1C variant in a later genetic analysis, and the association was replicated in an independent cohort. Broadly in line with IMGT annotations, most TCR beta V segments showed up in productive rearrangements about 87% or about 30% of the time in an earlier analysis of several hundred of the donors. According to a later analysis, TCR association rates differed among HLA loci, with DRB1 alleles showing the most associated TCRs and HLA-C alleles showing the fewest. Three of the identified cytomegalovirus-associated TCR beta chains were confirmed in vitro to be specific for cytomegalovirus antigens. A later analysis reported that several top co-occurrence clusters appeared linked to parvovirus B19, influenza, CMV and Epstein-Barr virus. The study gave a list of some 150 TCR beta chains associated with cytomegalovirus. Because some donors lacked HLA typing at each locus, the association tests relied only on the typed subset. In a later analysis, HLA-associated TCR beta chains showed more clonal expansion and lower generation probabilities than non-associated chains that were equally common. The earlier analysis of 450 to 700 of the donors excluded over 15 rarely observed V segments, including chromosome 9 orphons, because counts were too low. A further reported finding was that TCR beta sequences accurately predicted the HLA-A and HLA-B alleles for most subjects in the first cohort. Presence/absence analyses assumed roughly uniform sequencing depth across donors, an assumption that may not hold. The classifier was reported to diagnose cytomegalovirus status with high specificity and sensitivity in both the original cohort and the validation cohort. A later analysis associated 17,000 or so TCR beta sequences with specific HLA alleles at a false discovery rate of 0.05. Linkage disequilibrium might explain the correlated functional status among segregating V segments, but an unknown experimental factor could not be ruled out. A cluster of highly shared sequence variants was judged likely to represent a technical artifact of the sequencing pipeline. The 87-base-pair reads could not distinguish some IMGT-functional V segments, including TRBV6-2 and TRBV6-3, so those segments were excluded. Most CMV-associated TCR beta chains appeared to be HLA-restricted in a later analysis, and the HLA associations seemed to be driven largely by CMV exposure. This cohort had only TCR beta chains sequenced, and the lack of alpha or paired-chain data limited which features could be detected. While some public TCRs were present in many individuals, most TCR sequences turned up only very rarely across donors. Compared with the roughly 700-donor mean, donors in an Asian-associated ancestry cluster had fewer N-insertions in productive TCRs, according to a later genetic analysis. CMV serostatus was the only immune exposure information available for the cohort. It was suggested by the authors that the approach could potentially be generalized to other disease states and immunological phenotypes.

On this clone: This clone's antigen is unknown. The record has no base qualities; no much larger clone is one base away.

The cohort was made up of approximately 670 healthy bone marrow donors. At the time of sampling, every cohort member was nominally healthy, though immune exposures that went unrecorded were likely present. The donor tested CMV seronegative, placing the donor among the 350 or so seronegative members of the cohort. A peripheral blood sample was collected from each donor, and TCR beta sequencing was performed on peripheral blood mononuclear cells. Genomic DNA was extracted from the blood cell samples with the Qiagen DNeasy Blood Extraction Kit. CDR1 and CDR2, per the germline V gene (reference sequence), are LNHDA and SQIVND. Trimming accounts for 11 bases at V and 5 bases at J, while the number of junction bases matched to no gene is 14. The CDR3 sequence holds 15 residues, the cysteine and phenylalanine included. Only CDR3 DNA remains: 45 bases, in frame from the first base. The library relied on the immunoSEQ multiplex PCR assay. For the multiplex PCR, a mixture combining 60 forward primers for TCR Vbeta segments and 13 reverse primers for TCR Jbeta segments was used. The CDR3 region of rearranged TCR beta genes was amplified from genomic DNA by a multiplex PCR assay. The Illumina HiSeq System was used to sequence the amplified TCR beta libraries as 87-base-pair reads. The authors processed their data as follows. A later analysis counted some 74 million unique TCR beta chains across the 600 to 850 repertoires, and roughly 10 million of these chains were shared by at least two donors. A nearest-neighbor algorithm error-corrected the raw reads and collapsed the reads into unique sequences, merging closely related sequences to remove PCR and sequencing errors. V, D and J gene segments were assigned by aligning CDR3 sequences to IMGT reference sequences. For a sequence to be retained, a match of at least six nucleotides was required to both a V gene segment and a J gene segment. A rearrangement was called productive if the CDR3 had no stop codons and remained in frame with V and J, and every other rearrangement was called non-productive. CDR3 was defined by IMGT convention, running from the second conserved V-encoded cysteine to the conserved J-encoded phenylalanine. Sequences without an unambiguous match to a single V gene segment were excluded from the earlier analysis of 450 to 650 of the donors. An earlier analysis of some 500 of the donors classified V segments as functional when productive rearrangements were above 56.7% and as segregating when the standard deviation between donors was above 5%. A statistical classification framework was built for diagnosing cytomegalovirus status from the catalog of TCR beta chain sequences. A later analysis assigned V and J genes by comparing TCR nucleotide sequences with IMGT/GENE-DB human TR gene sequences. In a later analysis, CDR3 sequences and most-parsimonious VDJ recombination scenarios were assigned using the TCRdist pipeline. In a later analysis, each TCR beta chain was defined by its CDR3 amino acid sequence together with its V-gene family, and reads lacking a unique V-gene family were excluded. To address suspected cross-contamination and a sequencing artifact, a later analysis removed over 500 highly shared, low-generation-probability nucleotide sequences. In a later analysis, a clonal expansion index for each public chain was calculated from normalized within-repertoire ranks of inferred template counts. A later analysis computed generation probabilities with a VDJ recombination model fitted to out-of-frame rearrangements, and checked the results against IGoR. In a later analysis, TCR-TCR, TCR-HLA and TCR-CMV co-occurrence was scored with hypergeometric tests, and a repertoire-size bias correction was applied to TCR pairs. To estimate false discovery rates, a later analysis permuted the HLA or CMV assignments 20 times. In a later analysis, co-occurring TCRs were grouped using DBSCAN, and TCRdist sequence similarity was added for clustering within HLA-allele-positive subsets. Co-occurrence clustering excluded repertoires with fewer than 30,000 or more than 120,000 public chains, plus five with anomalous nucleotide sharing. This immuneACCESS table, as held by TCRdb, lists in-frame sequences with V and J called but not all clones. Of the missing ones, under half trace to an unresolved V gene in checked studies; the others have no known cause. V and J calls and clone size are as listed in that table; D and trimming were resolved from the DNA. The sample records about 60,000 clones, about 84% of which are singletons. Around 5.9% of the sample is in the top ten clones.

The rearranged chain carries TRBV19 and TRBJ2-2; 7 junctional bases match TRBD1. The sample was PBMCs. This receptor was identified in a male donor in good health and CMV-seronegative. CDR3 region: CAQYRRQGRTGELFF. The nucleotide sequence reads TGTGCCCAGTATAGGCGACAGGGACGGACCGGGGAGCTGTTTTTT.